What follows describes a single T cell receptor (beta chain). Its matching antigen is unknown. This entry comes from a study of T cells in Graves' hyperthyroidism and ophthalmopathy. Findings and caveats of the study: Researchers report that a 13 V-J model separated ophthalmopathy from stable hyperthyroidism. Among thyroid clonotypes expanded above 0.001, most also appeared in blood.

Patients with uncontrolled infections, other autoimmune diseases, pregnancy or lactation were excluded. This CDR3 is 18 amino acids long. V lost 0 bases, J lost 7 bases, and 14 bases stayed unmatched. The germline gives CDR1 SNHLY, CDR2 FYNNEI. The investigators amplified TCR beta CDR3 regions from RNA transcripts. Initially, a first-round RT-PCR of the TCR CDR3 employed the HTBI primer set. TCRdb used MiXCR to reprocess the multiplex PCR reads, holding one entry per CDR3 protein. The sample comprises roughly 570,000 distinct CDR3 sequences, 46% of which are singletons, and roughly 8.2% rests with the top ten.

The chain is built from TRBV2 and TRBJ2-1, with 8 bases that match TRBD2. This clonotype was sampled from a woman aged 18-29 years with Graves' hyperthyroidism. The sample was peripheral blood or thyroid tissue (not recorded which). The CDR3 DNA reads TGTGCCAGCAGTGAAGCTGCAGGTGCAAGCGGGAGTGGAAATGAGCAGTTCTTC. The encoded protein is CASSEAAGASGSGNEQFF.